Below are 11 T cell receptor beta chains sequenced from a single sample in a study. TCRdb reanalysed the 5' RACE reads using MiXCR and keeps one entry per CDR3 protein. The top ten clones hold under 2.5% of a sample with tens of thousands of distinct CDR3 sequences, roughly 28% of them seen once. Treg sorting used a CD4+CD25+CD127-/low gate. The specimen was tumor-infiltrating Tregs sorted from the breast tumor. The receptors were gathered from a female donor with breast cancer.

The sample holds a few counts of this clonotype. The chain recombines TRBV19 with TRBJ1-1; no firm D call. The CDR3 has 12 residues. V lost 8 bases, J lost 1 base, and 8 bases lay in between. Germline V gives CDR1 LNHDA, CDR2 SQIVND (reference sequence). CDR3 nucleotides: TGTGCCAGTCATTGGTGGAACACTGAAGCTTTCTTT. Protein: CASHWWNTEAFF.

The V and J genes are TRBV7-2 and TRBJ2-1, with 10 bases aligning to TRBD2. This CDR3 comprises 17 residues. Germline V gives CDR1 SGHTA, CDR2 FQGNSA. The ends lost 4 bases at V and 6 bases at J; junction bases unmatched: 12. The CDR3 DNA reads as TGTGCCAGCAGCTGGAACCTAGCGGGAGAAATTGGCAATGAGCAGTTCTTC. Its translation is CASSWNLAGEIGNEQFF. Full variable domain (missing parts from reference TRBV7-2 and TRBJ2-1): GAGVSQSPSNKVTEKGKDVELRCDPISGHTALYWYRQSLGQGLEFLIYFQGNSAPDKSGLPSDRFSAERTGGSVSTLTIQRTQQEDSAVYLCASSWNLAGEIGNEQFFGPGTRLTVL.

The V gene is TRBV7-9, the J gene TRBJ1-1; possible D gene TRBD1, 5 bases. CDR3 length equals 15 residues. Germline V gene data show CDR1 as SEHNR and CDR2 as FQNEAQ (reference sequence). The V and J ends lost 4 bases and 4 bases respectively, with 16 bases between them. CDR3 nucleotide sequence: TGTGCCAGCAGCTATCTAAGGGAAAGGGGCACTGAAGCTTTCTTT. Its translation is CASSYLRERGTEAFF.

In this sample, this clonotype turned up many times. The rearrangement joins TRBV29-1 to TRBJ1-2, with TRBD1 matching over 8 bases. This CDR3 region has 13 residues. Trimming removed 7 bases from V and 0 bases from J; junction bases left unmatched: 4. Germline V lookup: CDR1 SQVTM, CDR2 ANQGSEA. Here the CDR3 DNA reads TGCAGCGCCGACAGGGGAACTAACTATGGCTACACCTTC. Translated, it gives CSADRGTNYGYTF. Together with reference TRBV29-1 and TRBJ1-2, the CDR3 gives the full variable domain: SAVISQKPSRDICQRGTSLTIQCQVDSQVTMMFWYRQQPGQSLTLIATANQGSEATYESGFVIDKFPISRPNLTFSTLTVSNMSPEDSSIYLCSADRGTNYGYTFGSGTRLTVV.

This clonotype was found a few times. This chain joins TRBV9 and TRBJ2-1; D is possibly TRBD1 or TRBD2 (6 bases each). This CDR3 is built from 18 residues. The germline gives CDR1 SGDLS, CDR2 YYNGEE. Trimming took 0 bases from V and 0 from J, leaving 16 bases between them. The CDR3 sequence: CASSVGSDPGASYNEQFF. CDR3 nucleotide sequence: TGTGCCAGCAGCGTAGGATCGGATCCGGGGGCCTCCTACAATGAGCAGTTCTTC.

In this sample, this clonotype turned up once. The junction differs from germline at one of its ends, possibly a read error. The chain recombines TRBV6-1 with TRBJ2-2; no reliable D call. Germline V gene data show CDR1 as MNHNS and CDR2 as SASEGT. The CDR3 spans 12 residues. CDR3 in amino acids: CGSSVNAGELFF. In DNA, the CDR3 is TGTGGCAGCAGTGTTAATGCCGGGGAGCTGTTTTTT.

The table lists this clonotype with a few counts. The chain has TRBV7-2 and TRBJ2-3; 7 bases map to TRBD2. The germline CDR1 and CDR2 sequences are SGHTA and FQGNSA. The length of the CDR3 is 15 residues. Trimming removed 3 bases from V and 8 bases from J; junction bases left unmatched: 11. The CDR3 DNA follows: TGTGCCAGCAGCTTTGTGGGAGGGCCGGAAGGTACGCAGTATTTT. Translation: CASSFVGGPEGTQYF. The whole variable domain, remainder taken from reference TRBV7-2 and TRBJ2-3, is GAGVSQSPSNKVTEKGKDVELRCDPISGHTALYWYRQSLGQGLEFLIYFQGNSAPDKSGLPSDRFSAERTGGSVSTLTIQRTQQEDSAVYLCASSFVGGPEGTQYFGPGTRLTVL.

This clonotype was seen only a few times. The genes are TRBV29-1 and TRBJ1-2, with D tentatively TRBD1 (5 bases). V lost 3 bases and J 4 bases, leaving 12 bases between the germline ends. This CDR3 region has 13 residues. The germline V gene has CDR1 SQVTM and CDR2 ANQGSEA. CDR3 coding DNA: TGCAGCGTTGAGCGGGGGAATGGCTATGGCTACACCTTC. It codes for CSVERGNGYGYTF.

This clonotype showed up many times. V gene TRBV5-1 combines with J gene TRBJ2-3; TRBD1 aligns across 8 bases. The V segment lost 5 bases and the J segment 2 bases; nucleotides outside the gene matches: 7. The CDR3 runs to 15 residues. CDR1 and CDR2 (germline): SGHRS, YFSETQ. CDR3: CASSKTGGPTDTQYF. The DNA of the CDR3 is TGCGCCAGCAGTAAAACAGGGGGACCCACAGATACGCAGTATTTT.

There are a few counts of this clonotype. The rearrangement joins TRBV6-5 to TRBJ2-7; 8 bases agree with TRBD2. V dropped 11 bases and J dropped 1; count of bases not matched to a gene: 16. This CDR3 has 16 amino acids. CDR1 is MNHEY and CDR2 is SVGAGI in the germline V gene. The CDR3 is CARQDASGPLSYEQYF. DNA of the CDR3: TGTGCCCGCCAGGATGCTAGCGGGCCATTATCCTACGAGCAGTACTTC.

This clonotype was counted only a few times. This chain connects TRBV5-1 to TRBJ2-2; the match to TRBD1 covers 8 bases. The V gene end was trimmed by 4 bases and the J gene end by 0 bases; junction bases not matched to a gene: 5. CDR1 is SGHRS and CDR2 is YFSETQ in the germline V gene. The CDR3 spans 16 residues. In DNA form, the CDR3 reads TGCGCCAGCAGCCCGCGACAGGGGACGAACACCGGGGAGCTGTTTTTT. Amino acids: CASSPRQGTNTGELFF.